The TCR beta chain under discussion was sequenced for a study of T cells after yellow fever vaccination. Unmatched junction bases numbered 6, after V lost 5 bases and J lost 5 bases. The CDR3 spans 14 residues. Germline CDR1 MNHEY, CDR2 SVGAGI. Using its own MiXCR run on the 5' RACE reads, TCRdb lists one record per CDR3 protein. The data show about 630,000 distinct CDR3 sequences, more than 9% seen once. This clonotype was seen only a few times. The TCR was taken from a young man who received the YFV17D yellow fever vaccine. This rearrangement joins TRBV6-5 to TRBJ2-7; 10 bases are a match to TRBD2. Sequenced material: PBMCs, taken on the day of the yellow fever booster vaccination. CDR3 nucleotides: TGTGCCAGCAGTACTAGCGGGAAGGACCACGAGCAGTACTTC. This gives the protein CASSTSGKDHEQYF.